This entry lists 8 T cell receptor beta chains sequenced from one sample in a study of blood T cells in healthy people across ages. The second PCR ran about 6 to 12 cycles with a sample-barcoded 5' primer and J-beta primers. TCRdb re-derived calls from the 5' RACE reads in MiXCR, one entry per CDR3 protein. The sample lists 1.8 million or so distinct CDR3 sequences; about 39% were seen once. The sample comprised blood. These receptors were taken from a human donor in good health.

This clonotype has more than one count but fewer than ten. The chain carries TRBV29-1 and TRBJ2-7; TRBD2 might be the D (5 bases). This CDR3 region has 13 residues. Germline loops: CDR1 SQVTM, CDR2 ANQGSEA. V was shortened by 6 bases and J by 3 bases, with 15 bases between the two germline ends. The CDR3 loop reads CSVRYPEGYEQYF. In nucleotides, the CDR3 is TGCAGCGTCCGCTATCCAGAGGGCTACGAGCAGTACTTC.

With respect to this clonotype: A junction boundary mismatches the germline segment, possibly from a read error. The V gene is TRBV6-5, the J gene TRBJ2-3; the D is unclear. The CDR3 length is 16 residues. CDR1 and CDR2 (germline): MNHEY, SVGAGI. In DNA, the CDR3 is TGTGCCAGCAGCTACTCCCCCTTACCTAGCACAGATACGCAGTATTTT. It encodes CASSYSPLPSTDTQYF.

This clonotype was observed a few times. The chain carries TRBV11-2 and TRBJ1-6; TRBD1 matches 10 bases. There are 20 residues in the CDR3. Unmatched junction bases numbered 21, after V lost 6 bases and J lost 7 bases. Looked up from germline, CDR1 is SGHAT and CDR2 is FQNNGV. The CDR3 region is CASSSFSGTGASLMNSPLHF. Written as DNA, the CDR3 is TGTGCCAGCAGTTCTTTTTCCGGGACAGGGGCATCCTTGATGAATTCACCCCTCCACTTT.

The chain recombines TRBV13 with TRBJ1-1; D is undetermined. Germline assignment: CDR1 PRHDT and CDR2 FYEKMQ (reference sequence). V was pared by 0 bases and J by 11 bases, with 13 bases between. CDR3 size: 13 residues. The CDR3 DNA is TGTGCCAGCAGCTTAGGCCGACAATTGAACGCTTTCTTT. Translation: CASSLGRQLNAFF.

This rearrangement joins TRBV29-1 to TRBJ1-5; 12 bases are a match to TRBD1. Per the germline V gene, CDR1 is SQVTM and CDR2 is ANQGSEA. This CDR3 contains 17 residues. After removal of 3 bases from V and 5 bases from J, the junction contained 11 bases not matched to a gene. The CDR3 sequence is CSVDLPPGDRGHQPQHF. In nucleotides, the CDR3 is TGCAGCGTTGATCTCCCTCCAGGGGACAGGGGGCATCAGCCCCAGCATTTT.

CDR3 residues: CASSSSGTGGLYEQYF. In DNA form, the CDR3 reads TGTGCCAGCAGCTCTTCCGGGACAGGGGGCCTTTACGAGCAGTACTTC. The rearrangement joins TRBV7-9 to TRBJ2-7; 12 bases fit TRBD1. CDR1 is SEHNR and CDR2 is FQNEAQ in the germline V gene (reference sequence). V shed 4 bases, J shed 4 bases, and the junction held 8 bases outside the gene matches. This CDR3 contains 16 residues.

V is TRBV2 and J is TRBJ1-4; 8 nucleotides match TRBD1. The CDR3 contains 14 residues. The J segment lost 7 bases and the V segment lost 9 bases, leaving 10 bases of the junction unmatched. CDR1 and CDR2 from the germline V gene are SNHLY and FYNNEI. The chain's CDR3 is CARSPRQGSEKLFF. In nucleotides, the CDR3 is TGTGCCAGAAGTCCTCGACAGGGGAGTGAAAAACTGTTTTTT.

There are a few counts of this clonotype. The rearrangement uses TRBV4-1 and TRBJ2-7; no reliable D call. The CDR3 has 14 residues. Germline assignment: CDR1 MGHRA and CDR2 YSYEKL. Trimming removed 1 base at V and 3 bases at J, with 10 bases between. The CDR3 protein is CASSQVAPDYEQYF. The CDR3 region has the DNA TGCGCCAGCAGCCAAGTTGCACCCGACTACGAGCAGTACTTC.